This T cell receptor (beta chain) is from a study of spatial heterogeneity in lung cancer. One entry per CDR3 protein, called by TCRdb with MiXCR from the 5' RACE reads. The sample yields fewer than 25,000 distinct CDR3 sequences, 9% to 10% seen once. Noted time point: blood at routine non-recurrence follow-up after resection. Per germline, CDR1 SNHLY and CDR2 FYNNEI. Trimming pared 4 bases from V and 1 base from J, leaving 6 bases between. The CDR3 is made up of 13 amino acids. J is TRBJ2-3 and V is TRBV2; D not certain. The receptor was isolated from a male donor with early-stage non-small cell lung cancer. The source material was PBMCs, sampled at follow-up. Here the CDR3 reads CASSGFGTDTQYF. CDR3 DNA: TGTGCCAGCAGTGGCTTTGGCACAGATACGCAGTATTTT.